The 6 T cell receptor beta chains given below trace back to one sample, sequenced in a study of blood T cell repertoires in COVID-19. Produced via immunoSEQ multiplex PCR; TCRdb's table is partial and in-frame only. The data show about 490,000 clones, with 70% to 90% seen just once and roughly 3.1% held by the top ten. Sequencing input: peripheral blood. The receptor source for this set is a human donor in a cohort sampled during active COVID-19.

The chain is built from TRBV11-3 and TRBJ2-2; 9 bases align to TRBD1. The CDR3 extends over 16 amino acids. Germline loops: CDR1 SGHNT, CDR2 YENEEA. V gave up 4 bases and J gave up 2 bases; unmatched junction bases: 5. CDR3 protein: CASSSRTGVNTGELFF. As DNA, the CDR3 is TGTGCCAGCAGCTCGCGGACAGGGGTCAACACCGGGGAGCTGTTTTTT.

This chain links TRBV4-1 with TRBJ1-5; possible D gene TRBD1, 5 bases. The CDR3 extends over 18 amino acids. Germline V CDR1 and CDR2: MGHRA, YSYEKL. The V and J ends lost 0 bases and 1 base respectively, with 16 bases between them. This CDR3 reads CASSQDSGHLGSNQPQHF. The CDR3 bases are TGCGCCAGCAGCCAAGATTCCGGACACCTGGGGAGCAATCAGCCCCAGCATTTT.

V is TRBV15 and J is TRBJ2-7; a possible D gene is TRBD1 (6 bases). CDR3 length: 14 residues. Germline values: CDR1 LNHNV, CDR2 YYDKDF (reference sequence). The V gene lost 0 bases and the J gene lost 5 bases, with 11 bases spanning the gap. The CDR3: CATSRDRAGDEQYF. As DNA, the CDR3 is TGTGCCACCAGCAGAGATCGGGCAGGGGACGAGCAGTACTTC.

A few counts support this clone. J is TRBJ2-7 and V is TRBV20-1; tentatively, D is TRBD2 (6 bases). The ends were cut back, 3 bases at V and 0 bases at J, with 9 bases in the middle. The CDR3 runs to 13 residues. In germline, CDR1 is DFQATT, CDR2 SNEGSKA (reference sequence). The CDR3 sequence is CSASPGSSYEQYF. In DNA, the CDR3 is TGCAGTGCTAGTCCCGGGAGCTCCTACGAGCAGTACTTC.

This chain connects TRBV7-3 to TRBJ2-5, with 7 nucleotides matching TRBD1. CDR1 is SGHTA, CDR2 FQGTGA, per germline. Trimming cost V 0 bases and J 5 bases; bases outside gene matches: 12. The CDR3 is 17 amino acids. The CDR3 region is CASSLTGKGALRETQYF. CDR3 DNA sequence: TGTGCCAGCAGCTTAACGGGAAAGGGGGCGCTGAGGGAGACCCAGTACTTC.

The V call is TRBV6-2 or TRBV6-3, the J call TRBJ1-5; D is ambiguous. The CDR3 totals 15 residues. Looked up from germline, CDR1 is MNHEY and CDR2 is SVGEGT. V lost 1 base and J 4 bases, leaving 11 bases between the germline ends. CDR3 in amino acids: CASSYYGQVNQPQHF. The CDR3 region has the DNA TGTGCCAGCAGTTACTATGGCCAGGTAAATCAGCCCCAGCATTTT.